This TCR beta chain was obtained from a study of T-cell memory formation after mild COVID-19. Study details: Each donor largely had its own TCR clusters.

The CDR3 has 15 residues. In germline, CDR1 is MGHRA, CDR2 YSYEKL. V lost 1 base, J lost 1 base, and 10 bases lay in between. TCRdb reprocessed the 5' RACE reads via MiXCR and lists one record per CDR3 protein. Seen here are 500,000 to 550,000 distinct CDR3 sequences, around 21% observed once, and the top ten hold roughly an eighth. The sequenced sample was PBMCs or a T cell subset sorted from them (not recorded which). The receptor was derived from an adult woman who had mild COVID-19 (a few samples of this study predate the infection). Cell type and time point are not known. The gene calls are TRBV4-1 and TRBJ1-1, with D unresolved. For the CDR3, the DNA is TGCGCCAGCAGCCAAGGGCTTGAGGGGAACACTGAAGCTTTCTTT. This encodes CASSQGLEGNTEAFF.